This TCR beta chain was identified in a study of T cell changes during pregnancy in multiple sclerosis. The CDR3 contains 14 residues. Trimming took off 1 base at V and 2 bases at J, with 9 bases between the two ends. Looked up from germline, CDR1 is SGHAT and CDR2 is FQNNGV. Only in-frame clones appear in the TCRdb table, and some are missing; sequencing was by immunoSEQ multiplex PCR. The sample records about 59,000 clones, around 94% being singletons. The chain joins TRBV11-2 to TRBJ2-7; possibly TRBD1 for D (6 bases). This TCR was recovered from a female donor with multiple sclerosis, enrolled in a pregnancy study. This specimen was CD8+ T cells from peripheral blood mononuclear cells, taken after pregnancy. This CDR3 reads CASSLAKGAYEQYF. CDR3 nucleotides: TGTGCCAGCAGCTTAGCCAAGGGGGCCTACGAGCAGTACTTC.